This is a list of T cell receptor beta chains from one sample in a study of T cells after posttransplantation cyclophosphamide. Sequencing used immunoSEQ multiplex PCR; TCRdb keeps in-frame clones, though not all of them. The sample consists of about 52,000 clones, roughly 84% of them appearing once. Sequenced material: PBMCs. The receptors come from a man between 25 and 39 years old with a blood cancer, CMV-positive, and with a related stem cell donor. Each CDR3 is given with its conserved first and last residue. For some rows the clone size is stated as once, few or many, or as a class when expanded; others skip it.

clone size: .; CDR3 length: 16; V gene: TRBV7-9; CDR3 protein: CASSFGKGGGGETQYF
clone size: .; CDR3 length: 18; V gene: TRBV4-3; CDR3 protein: CASSQMREAGGLRDTQYF
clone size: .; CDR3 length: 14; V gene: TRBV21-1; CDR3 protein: CASSKVRDHQPQHF
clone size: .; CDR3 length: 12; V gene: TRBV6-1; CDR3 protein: CASSRLSYEQYF
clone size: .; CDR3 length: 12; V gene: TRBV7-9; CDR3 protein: CASSLTFGEAFF
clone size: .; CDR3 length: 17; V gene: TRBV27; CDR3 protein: CASSRYGQPGYTGELFF
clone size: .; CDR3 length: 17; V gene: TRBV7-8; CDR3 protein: CASSPTTSGRAYNEQFF
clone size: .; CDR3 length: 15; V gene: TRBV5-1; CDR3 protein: CASSTSGTGNYEQYF
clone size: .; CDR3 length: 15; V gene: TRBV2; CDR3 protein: CASSAAGGGTGELFF
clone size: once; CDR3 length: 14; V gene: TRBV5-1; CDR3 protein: CASSLGQLDYGYTF
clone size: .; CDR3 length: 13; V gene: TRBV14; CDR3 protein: CASSQFEGDTQYF
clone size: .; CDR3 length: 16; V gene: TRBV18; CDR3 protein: CASSNLGTGEGTEAFF
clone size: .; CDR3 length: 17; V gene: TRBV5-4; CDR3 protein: CASSLGVGQGLGETQYF
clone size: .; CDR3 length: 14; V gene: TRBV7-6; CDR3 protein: CASSFAVGAGELFF